A single sample is the source of the 30 T cell receptor beta chains below, sequenced in a study of cytomegalovirus exposure and HLA in healthy donors. Clones were sequenced by immunoSEQ multiplex PCR, and TCRdb holds only the in-frame ones, with some missing. The profile covers roughly 67,000 clones, with 91% appearing a single time and about 3% taken by the ten largest. Sequencing was carried out using PBMCs. All receptors come from a man aged 18 to 30 in good health and CMV-seronegative.

The chain joins TRBV7-2 to TRBJ1-2; D might be TRBD1 (6 bases). CDR3 length: 16 residues. Germline V lookup: CDR1 SGHTA, CDR2 FQGNSA. V lost 5 bases to trimming and J lost 8 bases, with 24 bases between them. CDR3 loop: CASSPGGMGTRQGYTF. Here the CDR3 DNA reads TGTGCCAGCAGCCCCGGCGGTATGGGGACACGCCAGGGCTACACCTTC.

This clone was detected only once. The rearrangement uses TRBV29-1 and TRBJ2-3; tentative D call: TRBD1 (5 bases). This CDR3 has 13 residues. Germline V CDR1 and CDR2: SQVTM, ANQGSEA. V lost 8 bases and J lost 2, with 14 bases in between. The CDR3 DNA is TGCAGCTCAAGACAGATCCTCACAGATACGCAGTATTTT. This gives the protein CSSRQILTDTQYF.

This rearrangement joins TRBV5-8 to TRBJ1-5; D possibly corresponds to TRBD1 (6 bases). The CDR3 has 12 residues. Germline V CDR1 and CDR2: SGHTS, YDEGEE. The V end was cut by 4 bases, the J end by 7 bases, with 9 bases between. The CDR3 bases are TGTGCCAGCAGCCACAGGGAACAGCCCCAGCATTTT. This encodes CASSHREQPQHF.

The chain recombines TRBV5-1 with TRBJ2-3; D is unclear. Germline V CDR1 and CDR2: SGHRS, YFSETQ. This CDR3 has 13 residues. The V end was cut by 7 bases, the J end by 0 bases, with 9 bases between. CDR3 loop: CASQAASTDTQYF. CDR3 nucleotides: TGCGCCAGCCAGGCAGCTAGCACAGATACGCAGTATTTT.

The rearrangement links TRBV7-3 to TRBJ2-1; a possible D gene is TRBD1 (6 bases). V shed 5 bases and J shed 9 bases, with 20 bases lying between them. This CDR3 contains 15 residues. The germline CDR1 and CDR2 sequences are SGHTA and FQGTGA. CDR3 sequence: CASSQHQGFGGEQFF. For the CDR3, the DNA is TGTGCCAGCAGCCAACATCAGGGGTTTGGGGGTGAGCAGTTCTTC.

This sequence joins TRBV15 and TRBJ2-1; 13 nucleotides line up with TRBD2. The CDR3 totals 15 residues. After removal of 3 bases from V and 10 bases from J, the junction contained 6 bases not matched to a gene. Germline V gives CDR1 LNHNV, CDR2 YYDKDF (reference sequence). CDR3 sequence (DNA): TGTGCCACCAGCAGGCCGGGACTAGCGGGACGAGAGCAGTTCTTC. This codes for CATSRPGLAGREQFF.

The rearrangement uses TRBV7-3 and TRBJ2-1, with 7 bases that match TRBD1. Germline loops: CDR1 SGHTA, CDR2 FQGTGA. This CDR3 is built from 15 residues. The V segment lost 5 bases and the J segment 1 base; nucleotides outside the gene matches: 5. For the CDR3, the DNA is TGTGCCAGCAGCACCCGACAGGGTTCCTACAATGAGCAGTTCTTC. This translates into CASSTRQGSYNEQFF.

V usage is TRBV19 and J usage is TRBJ1-5; weak D call: TRBD1 (5 bases). CDR1 is LNHDA and CDR2 is SQIVND in the germline V gene (reference sequence). With 3 bases removed from V and 3 bases from J, the gap between germline ends came to 12 bases. The CDR3 extends over 15 amino acids. The CDR3 spells CASSIGWGDNQPQHF. DNA for the CDR3: TGTGCCAGTAGTATTGGGTGGGGGGACAATCAGCCCCAGCATTTT.

This chain links TRBV7-3 with TRBJ2-3, with 7 bases aligning to TRBD1. Germline trimming cut 5 bases from V and 1 base from J; bases unmatched to any gene: 3. This CDR3 has 14 residues. Germline V lookup: CDR1 SGHTA, CDR2 FQGTGA. The CDR3 loop reads CASSHRGGTDTQYF. In nucleotides, the CDR3 is TGTGCCAGCAGCCACAGGGGCGGCACAGATACGCAGTATTTT.

The J gene is TRBJ2-7, the V gene TRBV28, with 8 bases fitting TRBD1. This CDR3 comprises 15 residues. The ends lost 3 bases at V and 0 bases at J; junction bases unmatched: 4. Germline values: CDR1 MDHEN, CDR2 SYDVKM. The CDR3 protein is CASSFRDRPSYEQYF. CDR3 in DNA: TGTGCCAGCAGTTTCCGGGACAGGCCCTCCTACGAGCAGTACTTC.

CDR3 coding DNA: TGTGCCAGCTCACCACTGAGAGGACACACAGATACGCAGTATTTT. Its protein is CASSPLRGHTDTQYF. The J gene is TRBJ2-3, the V gene TRBV18, with TRBD1 as a possible D gene (5 bases). The germline V and J ends were trimmed by 1 base and 2 bases, with 10 bases remaining between them. Germline V gene lookup returns CDR1 KGHSH and CDR2 LQKENI. CDR3 size: 15 residues. Full variable domain (rest looked up from reference TRBV18 and TRBJ2-3): NAGVMQNPRHLVRRRGQEARLRCSPMKGHSHVYWYRQLPEEGLKFMVYLQKENIIDESGMPKERFSAEFPKEGPSILRIQQVVRGDSAAYFCASSPLRGHTDTQYFGPGTRLTVL.

The chain links TRBV7-8 to TRBJ1-2, with no clear D. Trimming removed 5 bases from V and 7 bases from J, with 17 bases in between. This CDR3 is 14 amino acids long. The germline V gene encodes CDR1 SGHVS and CDR2 FQNEAQ. CDR3 bases: TGTGCCAGCAGCCCGGCGGGGATCGCGGGTGGCTACACCTTC. It is translated as CASSPAGIAGGYTF.

This chain uses TRBV7-2 with TRBJ2-1; a possible D gene is TRBD2 (5 bases). The CDR3 loop spans 12 amino acids. V lost 2 bases, J lost 10 bases, and 9 bases lay in between. In germline, CDR1 is SGHTA, CDR2 FQGNSA. As DNA, the CDR3 is TGTGCCAGCAGCTTACTTGGGAGCGAGCAGTTCTTC. This gives the protein CASSLLGSEQFF.

This clone was seen just once. This chain uses TRBV6-5 with TRBJ2-7, with D possibly TRBD2 on 6 matching bases. Germline V CDR1 and CDR2: MNHEY, SVGAGI. The length of the CDR3 is 13 residues. The V end lost 6 bases, the J end lost 0 bases, and 9 bases lay between the germline ends. CDR3 nucleotide sequence: TGTGCCAGCAGCCTCGGGAGCTCCTACGAGCAGTACTTC. Translating gives CASSLGSSYEQYF.

The chain is built from TRBV30 and TRBJ1-1; tentatively, D is TRBD1 (5 bases). Germline-derived CDR1 and CDR2 are GTSNPN and SVGIG (reference sequence). This CDR3 spans 13 amino acids. The V and J ends lost 2 bases and 0 bases respectively, with 7 bases between them. The CDR3 DNA follows: TGTGCCTGGAGTACGGACATGAACACTGAAGCTTTCTTT. Its protein is CAWSTDMNTEAFF. Combining the CDR3 with reference TRBV30 and TRBJ1-1 gives the whole variable domain SQTIHQWPATLVQPVGSPLSLECTVEGTSNPNLYWYRQAAGRGLQLLFYSVGIGQISSEVPQNLSASRPQDRQFILSSKKLLLSDSGFYLCAWSTDMNTEAFFGQGTRLTVV.

The J gene is TRBJ2-7, the V gene TRBV20-1; no reliable D call. The CDR3 runs to 11 residues. Per germline, CDR1 DFQATT and CDR2 SNEGSKA (reference sequence). V lost 5 bases, J lost 2 bases, and 7 bases lay in between. Written as DNA, the CDR3 is TGCAGTGCTGGGCCCCCCTACGAGCAGTACTTC. Amino acids: CSAGPPYEQYF.

V and J are TRBV7-3 and TRBJ2-2, with D uncertain. This CDR3 region has 13 residues. The V and J ends lost 2 bases and 5 bases respectively, with 6 bases between them. In germline, CDR1 is SGHTA, CDR2 FQGTGA. The CDR3 DNA sequence: TGTGCCAGCAGCTTACGGTGGACCGGGGAGCTGTTTTTT. Translating it yields CASSLRWTGELFF.

This chain connects TRBV5-1 to TRBJ2-3; maybe TRBD2 (6 bases). V was pared by 4 bases and J by 5 bases, with 14 bases between. Germline values: CDR1 SGHRS, CDR2 YFSETQ. This CDR3 contains 14 residues. CDR3 residues: CASSPGLGGDTQYF. CDR3 sequence (DNA): TGCGCCAGCAGCCCCGGCTTGGGGGGAGATACGCAGTATTTT.

The chain recombines TRBV7-8 with TRBJ2-5; TRBD2 matches at 8 bases. The CDR3 runs 15 residues. Losses at the gene ends were 2 bases for V and 4 bases for J; bases not matched to a gene: 6. Germline V gives CDR1 SGHVS, CDR2 FQNEAQ. CDR3 bases: TGTGCCAGCAGCTTAAACGTGGCGGGAGGAGAGACCCAGTACTTC. Its protein product is CASSLNVAGGETQYF.

The chain couples TRBV7-9 to TRBJ1-4; 8 positions agree with TRBD1. Germline loops: CDR1 SEHNR, CDR2 FQNEAQ (reference sequence). The CDR3 has 14 amino acids. Trimming removed 5 bases from V and 8 bases from J; junction bases left unmatched: 7. In DNA form, the CDR3 reads TGTGCCAGCAGCGCCCAGGGGGCACGGGAAAAACTGTTTTTT. Translating it yields CASSAQGAREKLFF.

This rearrangement joins TRBV4-3 to TRBJ2-6; D call uncertain. With 5 bases removed from V and 4 bases from J, the gap between germline ends came to 9 bases. In germline, CDR1 is LGHNA, CDR2 YSLEER. This CDR3 is built from 14 residues. This chain's CDR3 is CASSEVSGANVLTF. CDR3 bases: TGCGCCAGCAGCGAGGTTTCGGGGGCCAACGTCCTGACTTTC.

The chain recombines TRBV19 with TRBJ1-4; D is unresolved. Trimming pared 7 bases from V and 4 bases from J, leaving 13 bases between. This CDR3 region has 14 residues. Per the germline V gene, CDR1 is LNHDA and CDR2 is SQIVND (reference sequence). The CDR3 sequence: CASTATGGNEKLFF. CDR3 DNA sequence: TGTGCCAGTACCGCGACTGGAGGTAATGAAAAACTGTTTTTT.

This clone was observed a few times. Compared with germline, one end of the junction differs, possibly owing to a read error. This chain links TRBV7-7 with TRBJ2-1; D unclear. Looked up from germline, CDR1 is SSHAT and CDR2 is FNYEAQ (reference sequence). CDR3 length: 13 residues. CDR3 loop: CASSPFPNNEQFF. Here the CDR3 DNA reads TGTGCTAGCAGCCCCTTCCCTAACAATGAGCAGTTCTTC. Full variable domain (missing parts from reference TRBV7-7 and TRBJ2-1): GAGVSQSPRYKVTKRGQDVTLRCDPISSHATLYWYQQALGQGPEFLTYFNYEAQPDKSGLPSDRFSAERPEGSISTLTIQRTEQRDSAMYRCASSPFPNNEQFFGPGTRLTVL.

The chain joins TRBV19 to TRBJ1-5; 7 nucleotides agree with TRBD1. V lost 6 bases to trimming and J lost 3 bases; unmatched junction nucleotides: 5. Germline values: CDR1 LNHDA, CDR2 SQIVND (reference sequence). The CDR3 runs to 14 residues. The CDR3 DNA is TGTGCCAGTAGAGGGGGCCAGATCAATCAGCCCCAGCATTTT. Protein product: CASRGGQINQPQHF.

V and J are TRBV30 and TRBJ1-2, with D possibly matching TRBD1 (6 bases). Trimming left V 4 bases short and J 6 bases short, with 12 bases between. The CDR3 covers 12 residues. Per the germline V gene, CDR1 is GTSNPN and CDR2 is SVGIG (reference sequence). CDR3 amino acids: CAWNRNRDGYTF. In DNA, the CDR3 is TGTGCCTGGAACAGAAACAGGGATGGCTACACCTTC.

The chain joins TRBV18 to TRBJ2-1; D is perhaps TRBD2 (6 bases). Germline V CDR1 and CDR2: KGHSH, LQKENI. The germline V and J ends were trimmed by 1 base and 5 bases, with 12 bases remaining between them. The CDR3 is 15 amino acids. The CDR3 DNA sequence: TGTGCCAGCTCACCACGGCCTAGCGACCACAATGAGCAGTTCTTC. It is translated as CASSPRPSDHNEQFF. The entire variable domain, with the rest obtained from reference TRBV18 and TRBJ2-1, is as follows: NAGVMQNPRHLVRRRGQEARLRCSPMKGHSHVYWYRQLPEEGLKFMVYLQKENIIDESGMPKERFSAEFPKEGPSILRIQQVVRGDSAAYFCASSPRPSDHNEQFFGPGTRLTVL.

The CDR3 DNA sequence: TGTGCCAGCAGTGATCGGGGGACAGATACGCAGTATTTT. Encoded protein: CASSDRGTDTQYF. J is TRBJ2-3 and V is TRBV6-1, with TRBD2 as a possible D gene (6 bases). The CDR3 totals 13 residues. Between the trimmed V and J ends, which lost 3 bases and 3 bases, there was a span of 7 bases. Germline CDR1 reads MNHNS; CDR2 reads SASEGT.

The V call is TRBV18, the J call TRBJ2-7; 10 nucleotides line up with TRBD2. The CDR3 consists of 17 residues. V trimming: 3 bases; J trimming: 7 bases; junction bases outside the gene matches: 15. Looked up from germline, CDR1 is KGHSH and CDR2 is LQKENI. This chain's CDR3 is CASSPSRSASGSIEQYF. CDR3 DNA sequence: TGTGCCAGCTCACCCTCGCGCAGTGCTAGCGGGAGTATTGAGCAGTACTTC.

This rearrangement joins TRBV7-2 to TRBJ2-3; 10 nucleotides line up with TRBD2. The CDR3 has 14 amino acids. Per germline, CDR1 SGHTA and CDR2 FQGNSA. Trimming took 4 bases from V and 8 from J; bases not matched to a gene: 6. CDR3 protein: CASSWVASGSTQYF. CDR3 nucleotide sequence: TGTGCCAGCAGCTGGGTCGCTAGCGGGAGTACGCAGTATTTT.

This sequence joins TRBV7-2 and TRBJ2-1; 9 bases match TRBD2. The CDR3 totals 17 residues. V lost 4 bases to trimming and J lost 6 bases; unmatched junction nucleotides: 13. Germline V lookup: CDR1 SGHTA, CDR2 FQGNSA. The CDR3 region has the DNA TGTGCCAGCAGCTCTTACTCCCGTAGCGGGAGAGGCAATGAGCAGTTCTTC. Amino acid sequence: CASSSYSRSGRGNEQFF.